These 10 T cell receptor beta chains came from one sample sequenced in a study of blood T cell repertoires in COVID-19. Sequencing used immunoSEQ multiplex PCR; TCRdb keeps in-frame clones, though not all of them. Of 100,000 to 150,000 clones in the sample, 82% were seen once. Material for sequencing was peripheral blood. These receptors were obtained from a woman aged 70-85 years with acute or convalescent COVID-19.

The gene calls are TRBV11-2 and TRBJ1-2; TRBD1 might be the D (6 bases). Germline-derived CDR1 and CDR2 are SGHAT and FQNNGV. V lost 0 bases and J 6 bases, leaving 8 bases between the germline ends. The CDR3 covers 13 residues. The CDR3 nucleotides read TGTGCCAGCAGCTTAGAGGGGGGGCATGGCTACACCTTC. It encodes CASSLEGGHGYTF.

The chain employs TRBV3-1 (or the pseudogene TRBV3-2) and TRBJ2-3; TRBD2 matches at 14 bases. The junction had 8 bases not matched to a gene; V was cut back by 6 bases and J by 3 bases. Germline values: CDR1 LGHDT, CDR2 YNNKEL (reference sequence). This CDR3 spans 17 amino acids. The CDR3 region has the DNA TGTGCCAGCAGTCAAAGACTAGCGGGGGGGCGAACAGATACGCAGTATTTT. Translating it yields CASSQRLAGGRTDTQYF.

In this sample, this clone turned up once. V gene TRBV5-8 combines with J gene TRBJ2-5; the match to TRBD2 covers 7 bases. In germline, CDR1 is SGHTS, CDR2 YDEGEE. The CDR3 contains 15 residues. The trim removed 0 bases at V and 5 bases at J, leaving 7 bases unmatched. The CDR3 DNA follows: TGTGCCAGCAGCTTGGGCCGGGGGGATTTGGAGACCCAGTACTTC. This encodes CASSLGRGDLETQYF. The variable domain in full, completed from reference TRBV5-8 and TRBJ2-5, reads EAGVTQSPTHLIKTRGQQATLRCSPISGHTSVYWYQQALGLGLQFLLWYDEGEERNRGNFPPRFSGRQFPNYSSELNVNALELEDSALYLCASSLGRGDLETQYFGPGTRLLVL.

The rearrangement links TRBV24-1 to TRBJ2-5, with 12 bases fitting TRBD2. The trim removed 4 bases at V and 5 bases at J, leaving 4 bases unmatched. CDR1 is KGHDR and CDR2 is SFDVKD in the germline V gene. This CDR3 spans 15 amino acids. CDR3 DNA: TGTGCCACCAGTGACGGACTAGCGGGGTTGGAGACCCAGTACTTC. Amino acid sequence: CATSDGLAGLETQYF.

The chain is built from TRBV11-2 and TRBJ1-2; D not certain. Germline CDR1 is SGHAT and CDR2 is FQNNGV. V lost 0 bases, J lost 8 bases, and 13 bases lay in between. The CDR3 is 14 amino acids. DNA of the CDR3: TGTGCCAGCAGCTTAGATTTGACCGCGGGGGGCTACACCTTC. Residues: CASSLDLTAGGYTF.

The V call is TRBV14, the J call TRBJ2-7; 8 positions match TRBD2. The J segment lost 3 bases and the V segment lost 2 bases, leaving 3 bases of the junction unmatched. The CDR3 spans 14 residues. CDR1 is SGHDN and CDR2 is FVKESK in the germline V gene. This CDR3 reads CASSQPGLVYEQYF. DNA of the CDR3: TGTGCCAGCAGCCAACCGGGACTAGTCTACGAGCAGTACTTC.

The rearrangement joins TRBV5-1 to TRBJ2-2; TRBD1 agrees at 10 bases. The CDR3 consists of 14 residues. Unmatched junction bases numbered 5, after V lost 5 bases and J lost 7 bases. The V gene's germline CDR1 is SGHRS and CDR2 YFSETQ. CDR3 sequence (DNA): TGCGCCAGCAGTTCCGGGACAGGGGACGGGGAGCTGTTTTTT. Protein: CASSSGTGDGELFF.

The V and J genes are TRBV3-1 (or the pseudogene TRBV3-2) and TRBJ1-3, with D unresolved. Germline V CDR1 and CDR2: LGHDT, YNNKEL (reference sequence). V lost 3 bases and J lost 0, with 6 bases in between. The length of the CDR3 is 14 residues. The CDR3 DNA reads as TGTGCCAGCAGCCAGAGTGGCTCTGGAAACACCATATATTTT. It specifies CASSQSGSGNTIYF.

The V and J genes are TRBV6-5 and TRBJ2-2; 11 nucleotides agree with TRBD2. Germline V CDR1 and CDR2: MNHEY, SVGAGI. V lost 7 bases, J lost 5 bases, and 3 bases stayed unmatched. This CDR3 is 14 amino acids long. The CDR3 DNA follows: TGTGCCAGCACCGTAGCGGGGGGGACCGGGGAGCTGTTTTTT. It yields the protein CASTVAGGTGELFF.

This chain connects TRBV4-3 to TRBJ2-2; D unclear. V shed 3 bases and J shed 0 bases, with 5 bases lying between them. CDR3 length equals 14 residues. Per the germline V gene, CDR1 is LGHNA and CDR2 is YSLEER. The CDR3 coding sequence is TGCGCCAGCAGCCACGCAGCGAACACCGGGGAGCTGTTTTTT. It yields the protein CASSHAANTGELFF.